The 11 T cell receptor beta chains presented below share a single source sample, sequenced in a study of monozygotic twins with inflammatory bowel disease. With the 5' RACE reads reprocessed, TCRdb shows one record per CDR3 protein and no DNA. Seen in this sample are 300,000 to 400,000 distinct CDR3 sequences; the ten most common clones hold 2% to 2.5%. The sample was blood. These receptors were obtained from a human donor with ulcerative colitis or Crohn's disease, or a healthy co-twin of an affected twin (not recorded which).

This chain joins TRBV2 and TRBJ2-7; TCRdb proposes TRBD1, but this gene call is untestable without DNA. The germline CDR1 and CDR2 sequences are SNHLY and FYNNEI. There are 12 residues in the CDR3. CDR3 residues: CASNRGDHEQYF.

V and J are TRBV2 and TRBJ1-4; lacking DNA, the TRBD1 call made by TCRdb goes unchecked. This CDR3 region has 14 residues. The germline V gene has CDR1 SNHLY and CDR2 FYNNEI. The CDR3 here is CASSEARTPRPGFF. The full variable domain, rest sourced from reference TRBV2 and TRBJ1-4, is EPEVTQTPSHQVTQMGQEVILRCVPISNHLYFYWYRQILGQKVEFLVSFYNNEISEKSEIFDDQFSVERPDGSNFTLKIRSTKLEDSAMYFCASSEARTPRPGFFGSGTQLSVL.

The J gene is TRBJ1-2, the V gene TRBV2; lacking DNA, the TRBD1 call made by TCRdb goes unchecked. This CDR3 is built from 13 residues. Germline CDR1 is SNHLY and CDR2 is FYNNEI. CDR3: CASSEAHGTGTVF.

The J gene is TRBJ2-3, the V gene TRBV20-1; the D call from TCRdb, TRBD2, cannot be confirmed without DNA. This CDR3 is built from 17 residues. The germline V gene encodes CDR1 DFQATT and CDR2 SNEGSKA (reference sequence). The CDR3 loop is CSARAHPSSGRSGTQYF.

The rearrangement uses TRBV5-4 and TRBJ1-2. Germline CDR1 is SGHNT and CDR2 is YYREEE (reference sequence). The CDR3 consists of 14 residues. CDR3 loop: CASSLPGEVNGYTF.

The V gene is TRBV6-1, the J gene TRBJ1-1. This CDR3 is built from 11 residues. Per germline, CDR1 MNHNS and CDR2 SASEGT. The CDR3 spells CASPMNTEAFF.

This sequence joins TRBV5-1 and TRBJ2-7; TCRdb calls TRBD1, which cannot be checked without DNA. Per the germline V gene, CDR1 is SGHRS and CDR2 is YFSETQ. This CDR3 spans 13 amino acids. The CDR3 protein is CASSPGTYYEQYF.

The genes are TRBV28 and TRBJ2-7. Germline-derived CDR1 and CDR2 are MDHEN and SYDVKM. This CDR3 spans 15 amino acids. The CDR3 loop reads CASSPTDISSGEQYF.

The chain combines TRBV20-1 with TRBJ2-1; TCRdb reports TRBD2, a call that lacks DNA to check it against. The CDR3 consists of 16 residues. CDR1 is DFQATT and CDR2 is SNEGSKA in the germline V gene (reference sequence). The CDR3 reads CSARFRTSGSYNEQFF.

This chain joins TRBV12-3 or TRBV12-4 and TRBJ2-2; checking the TCRdb D call of TRBD1 is not possible without DNA. The CDR3 loop spans 15 amino acids. CDR3 sequence: CASSFLTGGTGELFF.

The V call is TRBV6-1, the J call TRBJ2-1; TCRdb gives TRBD1 as the D gene, but with no DNA this cannot be confirmed. From germline, CDR1 is MNHNS and CDR2 SASEGT. The CDR3 spans 15 residues. Here the CDR3 reads CASRQGSTSYNEQFF.